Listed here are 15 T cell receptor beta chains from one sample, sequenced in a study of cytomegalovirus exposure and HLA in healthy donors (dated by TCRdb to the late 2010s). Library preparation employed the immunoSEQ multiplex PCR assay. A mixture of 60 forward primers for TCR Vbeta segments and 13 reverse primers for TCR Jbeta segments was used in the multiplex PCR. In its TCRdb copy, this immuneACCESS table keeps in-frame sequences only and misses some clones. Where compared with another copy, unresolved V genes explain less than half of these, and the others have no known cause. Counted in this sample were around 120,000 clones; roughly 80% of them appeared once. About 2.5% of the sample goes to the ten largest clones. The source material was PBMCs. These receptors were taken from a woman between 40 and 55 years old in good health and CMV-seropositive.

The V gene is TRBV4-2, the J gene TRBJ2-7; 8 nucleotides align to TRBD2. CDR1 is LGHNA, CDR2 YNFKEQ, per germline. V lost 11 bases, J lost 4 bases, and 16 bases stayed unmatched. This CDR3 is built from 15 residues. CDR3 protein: CAPGGSGTRTYEQYF. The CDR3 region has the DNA TGTGCCCCGGGGGGGTCCGGGACTCGAACTTACGAGCAGTACTTC.

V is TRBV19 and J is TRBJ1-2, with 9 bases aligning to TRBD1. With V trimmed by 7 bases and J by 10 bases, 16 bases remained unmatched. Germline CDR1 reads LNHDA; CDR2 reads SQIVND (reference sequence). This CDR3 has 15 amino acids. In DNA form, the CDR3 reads TGTGCCAGTACCACCTCGCCGGGACAGGGTTTGTCCTACACCTTC. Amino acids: CASTTSPGQGLSYTF.

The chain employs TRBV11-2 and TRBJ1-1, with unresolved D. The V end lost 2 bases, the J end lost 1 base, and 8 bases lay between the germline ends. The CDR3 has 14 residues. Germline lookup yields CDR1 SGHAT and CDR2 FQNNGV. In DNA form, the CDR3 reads TGTGCCAGCAGCTTACGTCGGGAGAACACTGAAGCTTTCTTT. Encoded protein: CASSLRRENTEAFF.

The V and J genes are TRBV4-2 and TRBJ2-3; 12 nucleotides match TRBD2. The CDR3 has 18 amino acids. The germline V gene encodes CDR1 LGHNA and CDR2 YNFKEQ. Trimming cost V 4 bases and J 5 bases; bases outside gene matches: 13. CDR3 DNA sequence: TGTGCCAGCAGCCCCCAAAACCTAGCGGGGGGGCCGGTAGATACGCAGTATTTT. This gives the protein CASSPQNLAGGPVDTQYF.

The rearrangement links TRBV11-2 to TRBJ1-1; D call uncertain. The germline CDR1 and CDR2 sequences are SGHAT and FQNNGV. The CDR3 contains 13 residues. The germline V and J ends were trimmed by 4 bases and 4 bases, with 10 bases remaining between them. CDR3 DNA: TGTGCCAGCAGCTCTACTTCGGTCACTGAAGCTTTCTTT. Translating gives CASSSTSVTEAFF.

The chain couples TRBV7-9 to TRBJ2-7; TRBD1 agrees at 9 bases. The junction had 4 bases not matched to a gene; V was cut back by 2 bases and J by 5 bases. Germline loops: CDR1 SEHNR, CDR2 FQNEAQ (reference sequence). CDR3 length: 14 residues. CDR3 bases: TGTGCCAGCAGCTTACCGGGACAGGGACACGAGCAGTACTTC. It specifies CASSLPGQGHEQYF.

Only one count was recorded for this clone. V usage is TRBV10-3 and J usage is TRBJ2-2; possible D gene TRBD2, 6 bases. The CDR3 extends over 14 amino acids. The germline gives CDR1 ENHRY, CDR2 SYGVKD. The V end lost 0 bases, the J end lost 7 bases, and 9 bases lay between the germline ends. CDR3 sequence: CAISESAGSGELFF. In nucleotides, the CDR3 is TGTGCCATCAGTGAGTCCGCGGGAAGCGGGGAGCTGTTTTTT.

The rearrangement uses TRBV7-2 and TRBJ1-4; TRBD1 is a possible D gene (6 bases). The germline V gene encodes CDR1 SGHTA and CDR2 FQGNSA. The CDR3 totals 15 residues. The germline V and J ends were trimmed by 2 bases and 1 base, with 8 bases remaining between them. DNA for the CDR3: TGTGCCAGCAGCTTAAACAGGGTAACTAATGAAAAACTGTTTTTT. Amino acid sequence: CASSLNRVTNEKLFF.

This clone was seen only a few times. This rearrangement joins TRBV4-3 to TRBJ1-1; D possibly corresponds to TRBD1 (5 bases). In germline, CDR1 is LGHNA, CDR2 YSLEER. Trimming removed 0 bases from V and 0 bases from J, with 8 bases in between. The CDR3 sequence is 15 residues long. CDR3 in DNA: TGCGCCAGCAGCCAAGATTCAGGGTTGAACACTGAAGCTTTCTTT. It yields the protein CASSQDSGLNTEAFF.

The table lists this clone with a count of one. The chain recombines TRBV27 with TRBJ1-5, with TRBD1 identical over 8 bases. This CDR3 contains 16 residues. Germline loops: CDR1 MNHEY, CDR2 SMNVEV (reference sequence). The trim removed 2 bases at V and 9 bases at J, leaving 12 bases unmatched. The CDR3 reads CASSLGGTGVPWPQHF. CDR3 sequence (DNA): TGTGCCAGCAGTTTAGGGGGGACAGGCGTGCCGTGGCCCCAGCATTTT.

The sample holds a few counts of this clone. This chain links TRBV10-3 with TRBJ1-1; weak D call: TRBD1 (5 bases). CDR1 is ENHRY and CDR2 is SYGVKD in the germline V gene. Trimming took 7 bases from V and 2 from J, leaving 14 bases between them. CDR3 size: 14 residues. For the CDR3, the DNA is TGTGCCATCACCAGGGACTTAGAAAACACTGAAGCTTTCTTT. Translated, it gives CAITRDLENTEAFF.

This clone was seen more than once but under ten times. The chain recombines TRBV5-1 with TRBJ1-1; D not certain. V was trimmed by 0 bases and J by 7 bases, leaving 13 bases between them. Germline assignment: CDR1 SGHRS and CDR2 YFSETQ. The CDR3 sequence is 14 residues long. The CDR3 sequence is CASSLVSGADEAFF. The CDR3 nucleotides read TGCGCCAGCAGCTTGGTTTCAGGCGCAGATGAAGCTTTCTTT. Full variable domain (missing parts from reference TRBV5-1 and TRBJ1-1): KAGVTQTPRYLIKTRGQQVTLSCSPISGHRSVSWYQQTPGQGLQFLFEYFSETQRNKGNFPGRFSGRQFSNSRSEMNVSTLELGDSALYLCASSLVSGADEAFFGQGTRLTVV.

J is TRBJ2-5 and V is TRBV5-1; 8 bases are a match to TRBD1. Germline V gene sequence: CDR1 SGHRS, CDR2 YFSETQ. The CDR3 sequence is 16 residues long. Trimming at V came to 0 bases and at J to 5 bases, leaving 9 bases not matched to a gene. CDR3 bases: TGCGCCAGCAGCTTGGGAGGAGCAGGGGGCCGGGAGACCCAGTACTTC. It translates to CASSLGGAGGRETQYF.

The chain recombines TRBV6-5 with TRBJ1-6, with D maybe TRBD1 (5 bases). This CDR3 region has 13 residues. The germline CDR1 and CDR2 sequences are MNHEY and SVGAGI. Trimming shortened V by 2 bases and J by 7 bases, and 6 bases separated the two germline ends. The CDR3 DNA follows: TGTGCCAGCAGTTACGGGGCGAATTCACCCCTCCACTTT. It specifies CASSYGANSPLHF.

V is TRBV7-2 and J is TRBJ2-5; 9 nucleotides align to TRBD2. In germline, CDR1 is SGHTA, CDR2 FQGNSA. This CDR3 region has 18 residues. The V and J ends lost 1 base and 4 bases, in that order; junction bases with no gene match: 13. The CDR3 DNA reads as TGTGCCAGCAGCTTAGGCCTCCGCCGGGCTAGCGGGATAGAGACCCAGTACTTC. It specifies CASSLGLRRASGIETQYF.